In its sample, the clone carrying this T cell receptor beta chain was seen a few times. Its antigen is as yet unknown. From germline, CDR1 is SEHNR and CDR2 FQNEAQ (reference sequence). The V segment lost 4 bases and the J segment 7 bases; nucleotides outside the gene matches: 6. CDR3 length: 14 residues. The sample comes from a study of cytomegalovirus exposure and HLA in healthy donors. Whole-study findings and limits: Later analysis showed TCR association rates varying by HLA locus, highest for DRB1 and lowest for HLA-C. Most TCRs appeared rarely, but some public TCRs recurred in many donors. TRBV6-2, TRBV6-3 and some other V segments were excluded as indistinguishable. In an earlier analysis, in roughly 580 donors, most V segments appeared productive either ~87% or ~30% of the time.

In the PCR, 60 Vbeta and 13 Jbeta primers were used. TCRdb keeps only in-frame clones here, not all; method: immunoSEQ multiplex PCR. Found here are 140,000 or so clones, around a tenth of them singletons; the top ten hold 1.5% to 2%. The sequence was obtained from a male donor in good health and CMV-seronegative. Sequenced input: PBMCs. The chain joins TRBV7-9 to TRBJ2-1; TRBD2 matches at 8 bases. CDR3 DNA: TGTGCCAGCAGCTCAGAGCGGGGGACTAATGAGCAGTTCTTC. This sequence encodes CASSSERGTNEQFF.